The next 26 T cell receptor beta chains were all read from a single sample in a study of T cell repertoires in cytomegalovirus infection. Via MiXCR, TCRdb re-called the reads, giving one row per CDR3 protein. The data hold hundreds of thousands of distinct CDR3 sequences, with roughly 15% observed a single time. Sequencing was carried out using PBMCs. Every receptor here comes from a human donor in good health (CMV status not recorded). Some clones in this sample may be carry-over from other donors' samples.

The chain employs TRBV11-2 and TRBJ1-6; D unclear. CDR1 and CDR2 from the germline V gene are SGHAT and FQNNGV. The CDR3 consists of 15 residues. V shed 5 bases and J shed 10 bases, with 18 bases lying between them. In DNA, the CDR3 is TGTGCCAGCAGCCTTCTGGGTGGCGCAAAATCACCCCTCCACTTT. This translates into CASSLLGGAKSPLHF.

This clonotype was seen a few times. This sequence joins TRBV4-2 and TRBJ2-3; D may be TRBD1 or TRBD2 (6 bases each). The V gene lost 2 bases and the J gene lost 0 bases, with 9 bases spanning the gap. This CDR3 contains 15 residues. CDR1 and CDR2 (germline): LGHNA, YNFKEQ. The CDR3 DNA reads as TGTGCCAGCAGCCAAAGGGGGGAAAGCACAGATACGCAGTATTTT. This sequence encodes CASSQRGESTDTQYF.

This clonotype was counted only a few times. The gene calls are TRBV2 and TRBJ2-2; tentatively, D is TRBD1 or TRBD2 (5 bases each). Deletions cut 6 bases from V and 1 base from J, with 12 bases between. Germline V gene sequence: CDR1 SNHLY, CDR2 FYNNEI. The CDR3 totals 15 residues. CDR3 bases: TGTGCCAGCAGGGCCGGGACGGTGAACACCGGGGAGCTGTTTTTT. Its translation: CASRAGTVNTGELFF.

This clonotype has a handful of counts. The rearrangement uses TRBV3-1 and TRBJ1-5; TRBD1 might be the D (6 bases). This CDR3 is built from 14 residues. V lost 8 bases and J lost 5, with 16 bases in between. Germline lookup yields CDR1 LGHDT and CDR2 YNNKEL (reference sequence). The DNA for the CDR3 is TGTGCCAGCGGATGGGGCAGGGGCGATCAGCCCCAGCATTTT. Translating it yields CASGWGRGDQPQHF.

The chain carries TRBV4-2 and TRBJ1-1; D not resolved. V was shortened by 0 bases and J by 2 bases, with 13 bases between the two germline ends. The germline V gene has CDR1 LGHNA and CDR2 YNFKEQ. The CDR3 consists of 16 residues. The CDR3 DNA sequence: TGTGCCAGCAGCCAAGAGTTTTGGCGCACTAACACTGAAGCTTTCTTT. Translation gives CASSQEFWRTNTEAFF.

Only a few counts were recorded for this clonotype. The V gene is TRBV20-1, the J gene TRBJ2-7; D unclear. Trimming pared 7 bases from V and 4 bases from J, leaving 11 bases between. This CDR3 has 11 residues. Germline-derived CDR1 and CDR2 are DFQATT and SNEGSKA (reference sequence). The CDR3, as DNA: TGCAGTGTCGCTACCCAATACGAGCAGTACTTC. Encoded protein: CSVATQYEQYF.

This clonotype was recorded many times. This chain uses TRBV7-6 with TRBJ2-1, with TRBD1 as a possible D gene (5 bases). Germline V gene data show CDR1 as SGHVS and CDR2 as FNYEAQ. Trimming took 5 bases from V and 9 from J, leaving 20 bases between them. The CDR3 runs 15 residues. The DNA for the CDR3 is TGTGCCAGCAGCCCACCCCCTAAGGGGTTTGGTGAGCAGTTCTTC. As protein: CASSPPPKGFGEQFF.

The chain uses TRBV6-6 and TRBJ2-1, with TRBD2 identical over 7 bases. This CDR3 contains 15 residues. V trimming: 4 bases; J trimming: 5 bases; junction bases outside the gene matches: 8. Germline V lookup: CDR1 MNHNY, CDR2 SVGAGI (reference sequence). The CDR3 coding sequence is TGTGCCAGCAGTTTGGGACTACCCCCCCACAATGAGCAGTTCTTC. As protein: CASSLGLPPHNEQFF.

Only a few counts were recorded for this clonotype. The V and J genes are TRBV6-2 or TRBV6-3 and TRBJ2-2; D is possibly TRBD1 (6 bases). The CDR3 is 17 amino acids. Germline assignment: CDR1 MNHEY and CDR2 SVGEGT. Trimming stripped 7 bases from V and 0 bases from J, with 18 bases between. The CDR3 nucleotides read TGTGCCAGCAACCTACGACAGGTCGTCGCGAACACCGGGGAGCTGTTTTTT. Protein sequence: CASNLRQVVANTGELFF.

The V gene is TRBV12-3 or TRBV12-4, the J gene TRBJ2-5; unclear D gene. This CDR3 spans 12 amino acids. Trimming removed 6 bases at V and 7 bases at J, with 12 bases between. In nucleotides, the CDR3 is TGTGCCAGCAGGTCCGCCCCCCGGACCCAGTACTTC. As protein: CASRSAPRTQYF.

This clonotype was counted many times. The chain couples TRBV5-1 to TRBJ2-1; D is perhaps TRBD1 (5 bases). CDR3 length: 14 amino acids. Germline V gene lookup returns CDR1 SGHRS and CDR2 YFSETQ. Deletions cut 2 bases from V and 4 bases from J, with 10 bases between. The CDR3 is CASSFSGMYNEQFF. The CDR3, as DNA: TGCGCCAGCAGCTTTTCAGGGATGTACAATGAGCAGTTCTTC.

This clonotype was detected a few times. V usage is TRBV6-6 and J usage is TRBJ1-2, with D unresolved. The CDR3 consists of 15 residues. V was trimmed by 2 bases and J by 8 bases, leaving 18 bases between them. Germline lookup yields CDR1 MNHNY and CDR2 SVGAGI (reference sequence). The CDR3 sequence: CASSYIAGSSWGYTF. The CDR3 DNA sequence: TGTGCCAGCAGTTACATTGCAGGTTCCTCGTGGGGCTACACCTTC.

This clonotype was recorded many times. The genes are TRBV6-2 or TRBV6-3 and TRBJ2-5, with D unclear. Germline CDR1 is MNHEY and CDR2 is SVGEGT. This CDR3 contains 13 residues. Trimming stripped 3 bases from V and 0 bases from J, with 5 bases between. CDR3 region: CASSYQYQETQYF. DNA of the CDR3: TGTGCCAGCAGTTATCAGTACCAAGAGACCCAGTACTTC.

This chain links TRBV28 with TRBJ1-2; D may be TRBD1 (5 bases). The CDR3 covers 16 residues. The V end lost 2 bases, the J end lost 4 bases, and 17 bases lay between the germline ends. The germline V gene has CDR1 MDHEN and CDR2 SYDVKM. In DNA, the CDR3 is TGTGCCAGCAGTTTAGGGACGGCAGGAAGGGGCTATGGCTACACCTTC. Its translation is CASSLGTAGRGYGYTF.

This clonotype has a handful of counts. The rearrangement joins TRBV2 to TRBJ1-1; 7 positions agree with TRBD1. The CDR3 is made up of 16 amino acids. Germline trimming cut 3 bases from V and 11 bases from J; bases unmatched to any gene: 18. CDR1 SNHLY and CDR2 FYNNEI come from the germline V gene. The CDR3 nucleotides read TGTGCCAGCAGTGACCATGGACAGGCGAGGCTCCAGCGGGCTTTCTTT. It yields the protein CASSDHGQARLQRAFF.

The rearrangement joins TRBV7-9 to TRBJ1-2, with 12 bases matching TRBD1. This CDR3 has 16 residues. CDR1 is SEHNR and CDR2 is FQNEAQ in the germline V gene (reference sequence). V gave up 1 base and J gave up 6 bases; unmatched junction bases: 6. The CDR3 protein is CASSLEEGQGAHGYTF. In DNA, the CDR3 is TGTGCCAGCAGCTTAGAAGAGGGACAGGGGGCGCATGGCTACACCTTC.

This clonotype was seen a few times. The V call is TRBV5-1, the J call TRBJ2-7, with 10 positions matching TRBD1. CDR1 and CDR2 (germline): SGHRS, YFSETQ. This CDR3 has 16 residues. Losses at the gene ends were 1 base for V and 2 bases for J; bases not matched to a gene: 6. CDR3 in amino acids: CASSLSGQGVTYEQYF. CDR3 in DNA: TGCGCCAGCAGCTTGTCCGGACAGGGGGTCACCTACGAGCAGTACTTC.

V and J are TRBV20-1 and TRBJ2-5; D could derive from TRBD1 or TRBD2 (6 bases each). Germline V gene sequence: CDR1 DFQATT, CDR2 SNEGSKA (reference sequence). The CDR3 covers 12 residues. V gave up 6 bases and J gave up 1 base, with 9 bases separating them. The CDR3 DNA follows: TGCAGTGCCTCGGGGGCCCAAGAGACCCAGTACTTC. It yields the protein CSASGAQETQYF.

This clonotype was seen ten or more times. The V and J genes are TRBV7-9 and TRBJ1-2, with 9 bases identical to TRBD1. This CDR3 comprises 14 residues. The germline V gene encodes CDR1 SEHNR and CDR2 FQNEAQ (reference sequence). J was trimmed by 6 bases and V by 5 bases; bases with no gene match: 7. CDR3 sequence: CASSLDRGIHGYTF. The CDR3 DNA sequence: TGTGCCAGCAGCCTCGACAGGGGGATCCATGGCTACACCTTC.

This clonotype occurred many times. The V and J genes are TRBV7-2 and TRBJ1-6; perhaps TRBD1 as D (5 bases). Germline lookup yields CDR1 SGHTA and CDR2 FQGNSA. The length of the CDR3 is 15 residues. Trimming took off 4 bases at V and 9 bases at J, with 16 bases between the two ends. The CDR3 sequence is CASSYSQGSGSPLHF. In DNA, the CDR3 is TGTGCCAGCAGCTATAGTCAGGGTTCGGGTTCACCCCTCCACTTT.

This sequence joins TRBV12-3 or TRBV12-4 and TRBJ2-1; 14 bases agree with TRBD2. This CDR3 comprises 18 residues. Trimming removed 6 bases from V and 0 bases from J; junction bases left unmatched: 7. CDR3 in DNA: TGTGCCAGCAGACCCGGGACTAGCGGGGGACACTCCTACAATGAGCAGTTCTTC. Protein product: CASRPGTSGGHSYNEQFF.

The table lists this clonotype with many counts. V gene TRBV7-3 combines with J gene TRBJ2-7; no clear D gene. The CDR3 sequence is 16 residues long. From germline, CDR1 is SGHTA and CDR2 FQGTGA. The V end lost 1 base, the J end lost 2 bases, and 15 bases lay between the germline ends. This chain's CDR3 is CASSLRGRPVTYEQYF. The DNA of the CDR3 is TGTGCCAGCAGCTTAAGGGGAAGACCGGTAACCTACGAGCAGTACTTC.

In this sample, this clonotype turned up a few times. The rearrangement joins TRBV24-1 to TRBJ2-3; D is ambiguous. The germline CDR1 and CDR2 sequences are KGHDR and SFDVKD. Trimming cost V 4 bases and J 2 bases, with 12 bases left between them. The CDR3 consists of 15 residues. The CDR3 DNA reads TGTGCCACCAGTGACCCCGTTCGGGCCACAGATACGCAGTATTTT. It codes for CATSDPVRATDTQYF.

This chain joins TRBV19 and TRBJ2-3, with D perhaps matching TRBD2 (5 bases). The CDR3 is 17 residues long. Germline CDR1 is LNHDA and CDR2 is SQIVND (reference sequence). V was pared by 3 bases and J by 1 base, with 17 bases between. The CDR3 DNA reads as TGTGCCAGTAGTATCTCGAGACTGAACGGGGGCACAGATACGCAGTATTTT. Amino acid sequence: CASSISRLNGGTDTQYF. The entire variable domain, with the rest obtained from reference TRBV19 and TRBJ2-3, is as follows: DGGITQSPKYLFRKEGQNVTLSCEQNLNHDAMYWYRQDPGQGLRLIYYSQIVNDFQKGDIAEGYSVSREKKESFPLTVTSAQKNPTAFYLCASSISRLNGGTDTQYFGPGTRLTVL.

This clonotype was counted at least ten times. The J gene is TRBJ1-3, the V gene TRBV12-3 or TRBV12-4, with 8 nucleotides matching TRBD1. The CDR3 is 15 residues long. The V and J ends lost 6 bases and 4 bases, in that order; junction bases with no gene match: 8. The CDR3 nucleotides read TGTGCCAGCAGGACAGGGGTGATCGCCGGAAACACCATATATTTT. Protein sequence: CASRTGVIAGNTIYF.

A few counts support this clonotype. V is TRBV5-1 and J is TRBJ2-7; possibly TRBD2 for D (6 bases). Germline CDR1 is SGHRS and CDR2 is YFSETQ. V was shortened by 9 bases and J by 2 bases, with 27 bases between the two germline ends. This CDR3 has 17 residues. This CDR3 is CATSRDSKGYPTYEQYF. The CDR3 DNA reads as TGCGCCACTTCCCGGGACTCAAAAGGATATCCTACCTACGAGCAGTACTTC.